This record concerns one T cell receptor (beta chain) sequence. The antigen it binds to is not known. The input lacks base qualities; no much larger clone sits a single base away. Donors were healthy HIV-negative adults with no recently reported acute infections or vaccinations. Every donor was a Caucasian adult living in Nashville, Tennessee, USA. CD4+ T cells were enriched by magnetic negative selection, after which naive cells were positively selected on CD45RA and the negative fraction was taken as the memory subset. After blood collection by leukapheresis, PBMCs were isolated using Ficoll-Histopaque density gradient centrifugation and then cryopreserved in the vapor phase of liquid nitrogen. Purity and quantity of every magnetically sorted T cell population were checked by analytical flow cytometry. Each sorted fraction had its genomic DNA isolated and then quantified by UV absorbance on a Nanodrop 2000c.

This entry is derived from a study of shared clonotypes between healthy human individuals (dated by TCRdb to the early 2020s). Turning to the overall study: The cohort included three men and a couple of women between 18 and 49 years of age. To estimate repertoire size and how much clonotype sharing occurs between individuals, the study deeply sequenced the blood TCR repertoires of about 5 healthy adults. Leukapheresis yielded between about 0.94 and 8.9 billion PBMCs per donor. Per donor, three plates each were used for CD4 naive and CD4 memory, two for CD8 naive, and one for CD8 memory. Different laboratories and diverse techniques were used to prepare libraries and sequence TCR repertoires, to increase sequencing depth and limit assay-specific biases.

General conclusions and limits of the study: Naive subsets generally had larger estimated clonotype richness than memory subsets did. Because the study included only a small number of donors, the genetic and exposure-history diversity represented was limited. Sharing across several donors was observed for about 5% of naive CD4, over 3% of naive CD8, over 2% of memory CD4, and around 0.42% of memory CD8 clonotypes. Sampling was restricted to blood, and TCR repertoires in tissues likely differ from the TCR repertoires found in blood. Pairwise subsampling indicated that sequencing depth was expected to affect the degree of clonotype sharing among donors. Incomplete sequencing was indicated by rarefaction of sorted-subset datasets, despite the large sequencing depth. Clonotypes shared by all four sorted-subset donors showed higher generation probabilities than non-shared clonotypes.

Using the deep immunoSEQ assay, TCR CDR3 regions were amplified from genomic DNA by multiplex PCR. Genomic DNA extracted from each cell subset was distributed evenly over all wells of several immunoSEQ 96-well plates, and each plate served as one replicate. For sorted subsets, each replicate PCR was loaded with roughly 0.2 ug genomic DNA, equivalent to 25,000 to 30,000 T cell genomes. The purified libraries were quantified using a Qubit 3.0 fluorometer, sized with a Bioanalyzer 2100, and then quantified again using the KAPA Library Quantification kit. Each immunoSEQ 96-well plate was sequenced on its own single-read 150-cycle Illumina NextSeq 550 flow cell. Per the original workflow: Because the immunoSEQ output included only junctional sequences and no quality scores, the filtering could not be the same as the filtering used for full-length reads. To assign V/J genes and CDR3, sequences were annotated using PyIR, a Python wrapper for IgBLAST v1.9, with IMGT germline references. Reads were filtered out if the reads had weak V/J assignments (E-value above 1e-6), no CDR3, stop codons, out-of-frame junctions, or ambiguous translated residues. A V3J clonotype was defined by an identical inferred V gene, J gene, and CDR3 amino acid sequence. Percentage overlap between repertoires was calculated by dividing the number of shared unique clonotypes by the size of the smaller repertoire. Richness of each repertoire was evaluated using RTK rarefaction, the Chao1 estimator, and Recon v2.1 estimates of unobserved clonotypes. OLGA was used to compute generation probabilities for all TCRbeta clonotypes that the gDNA method yielded from a few donors. TCRdb limited this immuneACCESS table to in-frame rearrangements with V and J called. A share of clones is missing; checked studies link under half to unresolved V genes, and the rest is unexplained. V, J and clone size are those of that table, while D and trimming were read from the DNA. The sample table contains under 2,500,000 clones; only one count was recorded for almost 96% of them. The biggest ten clones account for roughly 0.13% of the sample.

The material sequenced was naive CD4+ T cells sorted from blood. The label giving this sample's cell subset or site can be read as: CD45RA+ positively selected. The source of this sequence is a man between 18 and 35 years old in good health.

The CDR3 region reads CASSQDASSRGLHYGYTF. The sequence in DNA is TGCGCCAGCAGCCAAGATGCGTCCTCAAGGGGGCTGCACTATGGCTACACCTTC. The V and J segments used are TRBV4-3 and TRBJ1-2, and TRBD1 matches 7 of the central bases. V lost 0 bases and J lost 3 bases, and the count of bases not matched to a germline gene is 13. Its CDR3 holds 18 amino acids, cysteine through phenylalanine. Here the CDR3 DNA is all that survives: 54 bases in frame from base 1. Sequences LGHNA (CDR1) and YSLEER (CDR2) are obtained from the germline V gene.